This T cell receptor (beta chain) was captured in a study of cytomegalovirus exposure and HLA in healthy donors. The study's findings and limits: Looking again later, the authors saw that most CMV-associated TCR beta chains seemed HLA-restricted. Fewer N-insertions (relative to the roughly 660-donor mean) were reportedly seen in an Asian-associated ancestry cluster in a later analysis. Association of a missense DCLRE1C variant with TCR beta V- and J-gene trimming was reported in a later analysis.

The PCR made use of 60 Vbeta and 13 Jbeta primers. Some clones are missing from TCRdb's copy, which holds only in-frame ones; the method was immunoSEQ multiplex PCR. The sample has around 130,000 clones, roughly 80% seen once. Although they were nominally healthy when sampled, donors likely had unrecorded immune exposures. V lost 0 bases, J lost 4 bases, and 12 bases lay in between. The CDR3 has 15 residues. Germline V lookup: CDR1 MNHEY, CDR2 SVGAGI. Of note for this clone: Its antigen remains unknown.

Sample: PBMCs. The V and J genes are TRBV6-5 and TRBJ1-1; D is possibly TRBD1 (5 bases). The TCR comes from a woman between 40 and 55 years old in good health and CMV-seronegative. The CDR3 sequence: CASSYSGGMGTEAFF. In DNA form, the CDR3 reads TGTGCCAGCAGTTACTCGGGGGGGATGGGCACTGAAGCTTTCTTT.